These 18 T cell receptor beta chains share one sample of origin, sequenced in a study of T cell responses to AZD1222 COVID-19 vaccine. Data came from immunoSEQ multiplex PCR; TCRdb stores just in-frame clones and leaves some out. The table includes approximately 270,000 clones, about 94% detected once. Source: peripheral blood, taken 28 days after the second AZD1222 dose. These receptors all come from an adult who received the AZD1222 COVID-19 vaccine.

CDR3 amino acids: CASSGWSGYNSYNEQFF. For the CDR3, the DNA is TGTGCCAGCAGTGGGTGGAGCGGGTATAACTCCTACAATGAGCAGTTCTTC. The chain employs TRBV6-1 and TRBJ2-1, with D perhaps TRBD2 (6 bases). The CDR3 totals 17 residues. Per the germline V gene, CDR1 is MNHNS and CDR2 is SASEGT. V was shortened by 4 bases and J by 0 bases, with 16 bases between the two germline ends.

This CDR3 is CASSPSTGSPQPQHF. The CDR3, as DNA: TGTGCCAGCAGCCCATCCACGGGCTCTCCTCAGCCCCAGCATTTT. The chain has TRBV3-1 (or the pseudogene TRBV3-2) and TRBJ1-5; D gene ambiguous. This CDR3 has 15 amino acids. With 4 bases removed from V and 6 bases from J, the gap between germline ends came to 16 bases. Germline lookup yields CDR1 LGHDT and CDR2 YNNKEL (reference sequence).

This chain joins TRBV5-8 and TRBJ1-5; D is unclear. There are 14 residues in the CDR3. V gave up 4 bases and J gave up 6 bases, with 14 bases separating them. Germline-derived CDR1 and CDR2 are SGHTS and YDEGEE. The CDR3 bases are TGTGCCAGCAGCGCAACAAGGACGGTTCAGCCCCAGCATTTT. Its protein product is CASSATRTVQPQHF.

This sequence joins TRBV7-2 and TRBJ1-6, with D unresolved. Germline CDR1 is SGHTA and CDR2 is FQGNSA. The CDR3 is 12 amino acids. Trimming stripped 2 bases from V and 14 bases from J, with 10 bases between. The CDR3 is CASSLQLTSLHF. CDR3 in DNA: TGTGCCAGCAGCTTACAGCTTACGTCCCTCCACTTT.

The chain employs TRBV6-5 and TRBJ2-3, with TRBD2 identical over 11 bases. The CDR3 totals 15 residues. Germline assignment: CDR1 MNHEY and CDR2 SVGAGI. With 6 bases clipped from V and 6 bases from J, the junction kept 8 bases outside the gene matches. The CDR3 nucleotides read TGTGCCAGCAGCCACCCGGCTAGCGGGAGGGATACGCAGTATTTT. This codes for CASSHPASGRDTQYF.

The CDR3 region is CASSPDGTLNTEAFF. The CDR3 coding sequence is TGTGCCAGCTCACCTGACGGAACTTTGAACACTGAAGCTTTCTTT. The chain uses TRBV18 and TRBJ1-1; D not certain. Looked up from germline, CDR1 is KGHSH and CDR2 is LQKENI. This CDR3 has 15 amino acids. Trimming removed 3 bases at V and 0 bases at J, with 11 bases between. The full variable domain, rest sourced from reference TRBV18 and TRBJ1-1, is NAGVMQNPRHLVRRRGQEARLRCSPMKGHSHVYWYRQLPEEGLKFMVYLQKENIIDESGMPKERFSAEFPKEGPSILRIQQVVRGDSAAYFCASSPDGTLNTEAFFGQGTRLTVV.

The V call is TRBV27, the J call TRBJ2-3, with a possible D match to TRBD2 (6 bases). Germline-derived CDR1 and CDR2 are MNHEY and SMNVEV (reference sequence). V lost 6 bases and J lost 3, with 16 bases in between. The CDR3 sequence is 15 residues long. CDR3 sequence reads: CASRPRRDRTDTQYF. The CDR3 DNA sequence: TGTGCCAGCAGGCCAAGGAGGGATCGGACAGATACGCAGTATTTT.

The chain recombines TRBV18 with TRBJ1-1; maybe TRBD1 (5 bases). Trimming stripped 0 bases from V and 0 bases from J, with 8 bases between. Germline lookup yields CDR1 KGHSH and CDR2 LQKENI. The CDR3 loop spans 15 amino acids. The CDR3 nucleotides are TGTGCCAGCTCACCACCGGGACGGCTGAACACTGAAGCTTTCTTT. Translation: CASSPPGRLNTEAFF. The variable domain in full, with the rest retrieved from reference TRBV18 and TRBJ1-1, is NAGVMQNPRHLVRRRGQEARLRCSPMKGHSHVYWYRQLPEEGLKFMVYLQKENIIDESGMPKERFSAEFPKEGPSILRIQQVVRGDSAAYFCASSPPGRLNTEAFFGQGTRLTVV.

The J gene is TRBJ2-7, the V gene TRBV30, with 9 bases aligning to TRBD2. CDR3 length: 18 residues. From germline, CDR1 is GTSNPN and CDR2 SVGIG (reference sequence). J lost 0 bases, V lost 2 bases, and 14 bases had no gene match. The CDR3 loop reads CAWSSIVAGATPSYEQYF. The CDR3 DNA sequence: TGTGCCTGGAGTAGCATCGTAGCGGGAGCCACCCCCTCCTACGAGCAGTACTTC. The full variable domain, in which reference TRBV30 and TRBJ2-7 provide the parts outside the CDR3, is SQTIHQWPATLVQPVGSPLSLECTVEGTSNPNLYWYRQAAGRGLQLLFYSVGIGQISSEVPQNLSASRPQDRQFILSSKKLLLSDSGFYLCAWSSIVAGATPSYEQYFGPGTRLTVT.

The chain combines TRBV2 with TRBJ1-4; D call uncertain. Trimming pared 0 bases from V and 3 bases from J, leaving 11 bases between. Germline loops: CDR1 SNHLY, CDR2 FYNNEI. This CDR3 has 16 residues. The CDR3: CASSEAMKGANEKLFF. The CDR3 DNA follows: TGTGCCAGCAGTGAAGCGATGAAGGGAGCTAATGAAAAACTGTTTTTT.

The genes are TRBV5-5 and TRBJ2-7, with TRBD1 matching 8 bases. Germline CDR1 and CDR2: SGHKS and YYEKEE (reference sequence). J gave up 2 bases and V 0 bases, and 4 bases lay outside the gene matches. There are 15 residues in the CDR3. CDR3 DNA: TGTGCCAGCAGCTTGGAACAGGGGGGCCCCTACGAGCAGTACTTC. As protein: CASSLEQGGPYEQYF.

The J gene is TRBJ2-7, the V gene TRBV7-8; 7 bases are a match to TRBD2. The CDR3 is 17 amino acids. CDR1 is SGHVS, CDR2 FQNEAQ, per germline. V dropped 0 bases and J dropped 0; count of bases not matched to a gene: 8. CDR3 residues: CASSLATVGGTSYEQYF. CDR3 DNA sequence: TGTGCCAGCAGCTTAGCGACCGTGGGGGGGACCTCCTACGAGCAGTACTTC.

This chain links TRBV28 with TRBJ1-6; no definite D call. Germline V gives CDR1 MDHEN, CDR2 SYDVKM. The germline V and J ends were trimmed by 7 bases and 9 bases, with 10 bases remaining between them. The CDR3 has 12 amino acids. CDR3 sequence reads: CASNLAGSPLHF. The DNA of the CDR3 is TGTGCCAGCAACCTCGCGGGTTCACCCCTCCACTTT.

This clone appeared a single time. V gene TRBV6-5 combines with J gene TRBJ2-5; 9 bases are a match to TRBD2. The V segment lost 7 bases and the J segment 3 bases; nucleotides outside the gene matches: 6. Per the germline V gene, CDR1 is MNHEY and CDR2 is SVGAGI. CDR3 size: 14 residues. The CDR3 sequence: CASNPRGGEETQYF. CDR3 DNA: TGTGCCAGCAACCCGCGGGGGGGCGAAGAGACCCAGTACTTC.

The chain employs TRBV3-1 (or the pseudogene TRBV3-2) and TRBJ2-7; 7 positions match TRBD1. The CDR3 spans 18 residues. The germline CDR1 and CDR2 sequences are LGHDT and YNNKEL (reference sequence). Germline trimming cut 3 bases from V and 3 bases from J; bases unmatched to any gene: 17. The CDR3 nucleotides are TGTGCCAGCAGCCAGGGCCGGGACAGAATATATTATTACTACGAGCAGTACTTC. This sequence encodes CASSQGRDRIYYYYEQYF.

J is TRBJ1-2 and V is TRBV10-3, with D perhaps TRBD1 (5 bases). Between the trimmed V and J ends, which lost 6 bases and 0 bases, there was a span of 14 bases. The germline gives CDR1 ENHRY, CDR2 SYGVKD. The CDR3 consists of 15 residues. Here the CDR3 DNA reads TGTGCCATCAGAGCCACGGGGGAAGCTAACTATGGCTACACCTTC. It translates to CAIRATGEANYGYTF.

The chain joins TRBV6-5 to TRBJ1-1; the D gene is possibly TRBD1 (6 bases). Trimming took off 10 bases at V and 7 bases at J, with 16 bases between the two ends. The germline gives CDR1 MNHEY, CDR2 SVGAGI. The CDR3 is 12 amino acids. The CDR3 DNA follows: TGTGCCACCTTGGAGGGGGGGAATGAAGCTTTCTTT. Translation gives CATLEGGNEAFF.

The chain uses TRBV9 and TRBJ2-7, with 10 positions matching TRBD1. Germline values: CDR1 SGDLS, CDR2 YYNGEE. The CDR3 is 15 amino acids. The junction had 3 bases not matched to a gene; V was cut back by 3 bases and J by 0 bases. This chain's CDR3 is CASSAGQGSSYEQYF. The CDR3 DNA follows: TGTGCCAGCAGCGCGGGACAGGGGAGCTCCTACGAGCAGTACTTC.